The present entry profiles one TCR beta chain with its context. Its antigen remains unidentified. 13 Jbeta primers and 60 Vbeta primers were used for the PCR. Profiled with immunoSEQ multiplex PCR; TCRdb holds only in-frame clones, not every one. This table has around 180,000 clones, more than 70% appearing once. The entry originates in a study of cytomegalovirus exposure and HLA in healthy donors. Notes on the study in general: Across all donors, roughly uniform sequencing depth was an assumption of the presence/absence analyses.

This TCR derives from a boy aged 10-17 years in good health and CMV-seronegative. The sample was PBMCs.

The CDR3 region has the DNA TGTGCCAGCCGACTCGTTTTATTCTCTGAAGCTTTCTTT. Amino acids: CASRLVLFSEAFF. This chain connects TRBV6-1 to TRBJ1-1; D uncertain. V dropped 8 bases and J dropped 6 bases, with 16 bases sitting between them. CDR1 and CDR2 from the germline V gene are MNHNS and SASEGT. The CDR3 sequence is 13 residues long.